This entry lists 20 T cell receptor beta chains sequenced from one sample in a study of blood T cell repertoires in COVID-19 (dated by TCRdb to 2018 to 2021). Libraries came from the immunoSEQ multiplex PCR assay. TCRdb re-hosts the immuneACCESS table, in-frame sequences only. Its copies lack some clones; in the studies checked, an unresolved V gene accounts for under half of them, and the cause for the rest is not known. Recorded for this sample are 300,000 or so clones; about 91% of them occurred a single time. Together, the top ten hold approximately 7% of the sample. Sequencing used peripheral blood. Receptors originate from a woman aged 25 to 39 who had recovered from COVID-19.

V is TRBV9 and J is TRBJ2-3; a possible D gene is TRBD2 (7 bases). With 1 base removed from V and 6 bases from J, the gap between germline ends came to 15 bases. This CDR3 has 15 amino acids. The germline CDR1 and CDR2 sequences are SGDLS and YYNGEE. The CDR3 spells CASSVSWGGEDTQYF. The CDR3 region has the DNA TGTGCCAGCAGCGTATCCTGGGGGGGCGAGGATACGCAGTATTTT.

J is TRBJ2-2 and V is TRBV7-3; D might be TRBD1 (6 bases). CDR1 is SGHTA and CDR2 is FQGTGA in the germline V gene. Trimming pared 5 bases from V and 1 base from J, leaving 11 bases between. The CDR3 covers 15 residues. The CDR3 nucleotides read TGTGCCAGCAGCCGGACAGCGCTGAACACCGGGGAGCTGTTTTTT. Translated, it gives CASSRTALNTGELFF.

This clone was seen only a few times. V and J are TRBV24-1 and TRBJ1-5; unclear D gene. Trimming removed 3 bases from V and 1 base from J, with 6 bases in between. Germline assignment: CDR1 KGHDR and CDR2 SFDVKD. The CDR3 consists of 14 residues. In nucleotides, the CDR3 is TGTGCCACCAGTGATCCGGGGAGCAATCAGCCCCAGCATTTT. Translating gives CATSDPGSNQPQHF.

The CDR3 DNA is TGTGCCAGCAGCCTGGTGCGGGCTAGCACAGATACGCAGTATTTT. As protein: CASSLVRASTDTQYF. The chain employs TRBV7-3 and TRBJ2-3, with D perhaps matching TRBD2 (5 bases). Germline-derived CDR1 and CDR2 are SGHTA and FQGTGA. This CDR3 contains 15 residues. Deletions cut 5 bases from V and 0 bases from J, with 12 bases between.

The chain combines TRBV28 with TRBJ2-3, with D possibly being TRBD1 (6 bases). CDR1 and CDR2 from the germline V gene are MDHEN and SYDVKM. The V and J ends lost 4 bases and 1 base respectively, with 21 bases between them. The CDR3 length is 18 residues. The CDR3 sequence is CASSSYFNTAGGTDTQYF. CDR3 nucleotide sequence: TGTGCCAGCAGTTCCTACTTCAATACAGCAGGGGGCACAGATACGCAGTATTTT. Filled out from reference TRBV28 and TRBJ2-3, the complete variable domain reads DVKVTQSSRYLVKRTGEKVFLECVQDMDHENMFWYRQDPGLGLRLIYFSYDVKMKEKGDIPEGYSVSREKKERFSLILESASTNQTSMYLCASSSYFNTAGGTDTQYFGPGTRLTVL.

This clone was counted a single time. This chain links TRBV5-1 with TRBJ1-1; 7 bases match TRBD1. The CDR3 sequence is 13 residues long. Germline loops: CDR1 SGHRS, CDR2 YFSETQ. J gave up 10 bases and V 0 bases, and 6 bases lay outside the gene matches. The CDR3 spells CASSLDGRDRAFF. For the CDR3, the DNA is TGCGCCAGCAGCTTGGACGGCAGGGACAGAGCTTTCTTT.

The rearrangement joins TRBV6-5 to TRBJ1-1; the match to TRBD1 covers 9 bases. Germline values: CDR1 MNHEY, CDR2 SVGAGI. Trimming cost V 4 bases and J 4 bases; bases outside gene matches: 4. This CDR3 region has 14 residues. CDR3 protein: CASSWTGDVTEAFF. CDR3 coding DNA: TGTGCCAGCAGTTGGACAGGGGATGTCACTGAAGCTTTCTTT.

The chain couples TRBV9 to TRBJ2-5; 7 nucleotides line up with TRBD2. The V gene end was trimmed by 3 bases and the J gene end by 0 bases; junction bases not matched to a gene: 14. The germline V gene has CDR1 SGDLS and CDR2 YYNGEE. The CDR3 has 18 amino acids. CDR3 in DNA: TGTGCCAGCAGCGCCACTCTTTCTAGCGGAGTTTACCAAGAGACCCAGTACTTC. It codes for CASSATLSSGVYQETQYF. Using reference TRBV9 and TRBJ2-5 for the parts outside the CDR3, the full variable domain is DSGVTQTPKHLITATGQRVTLRCSPRSGDLSVYWYQQSLDQGLQFLIQYYNGEERAKGNILERFSAQQFPDLHSELNLSSLELGDSALYFCASSATLSSGVYQETQYFGPGTRLLVL.

The chain uses TRBV2 and TRBJ1-6, with D uncertain. Trimming stripped 5 bases from V and 1 base from J, with 9 bases between. The CDR3 spans 15 residues. Germline loops: CDR1 SNHLY, CDR2 FYNNEI. The chain's CDR3 is CASSSERSYNSPLHF. DNA for the CDR3: TGTGCCAGCAGTTCTGAGAGGTCCTATAATTCACCCCTCCACTTT.

This clone was detected ten times or more. The chain has TRBV5-6 and TRBJ1-1; the D is unclear. Germline loops: CDR1 SGHDT, CDR2 YYEEEE. This CDR3 comprises 16 residues. Trimming took off 0 bases at V and 0 bases at J, with 12 bases between the two ends. CDR3 in DNA: TGTGCCAGCAGCTTGGGGTCACTAAACATGAACACTGAAGCTTTCTTT. Its translation: CASSLGSLNMNTEAFF.

V and J are TRBV7-6 and TRBJ2-3, with 7 positions matching TRBD2. Per the germline V gene, CDR1 is SGHVS and CDR2 is FNYEAQ. Trimming at V came to 5 bases and at J to 2 bases, leaving 10 bases not matched to a gene. The CDR3 is 16 residues long. The CDR3 sequence is CASSRLGAGVTDTQYF. The CDR3, as DNA: TGTGCCAGCAGCCGCCTTGGGGCGGGGGTCACAGATACGCAGTATTTT.

The gene calls are TRBV2 and TRBJ1-6; TRBD1 agrees at 7 bases. This CDR3 region has 15 residues. The germline V gene has CDR1 SNHLY and CDR2 FYNNEI. The V segment lost 3 bases and the J segment 9 bases; nucleotides outside the gene matches: 8. The CDR3: CASSERGGWISPLHF. The CDR3, as DNA: TGTGCCAGCAGTGAGAGAGGGGGCTGGATTTCACCCCTCCACTTT.

This chain uses TRBV6-6 with TRBJ1-6; D remains ambiguous. CDR3 length equals 12 residues. Germline V gene data show CDR1 as MNHNY and CDR2 as SVGAGI (reference sequence). The V end was cut by 5 bases, the J end by 10 bases, with 9 bases between. CDR3 amino acids: CASSILGSPLHF. Written as DNA, the CDR3 is TGTGCCAGCAGTATCCTCGGGTCACCCCTCCACTTT.

This chain connects TRBV5-4 to TRBJ2-7; TRBD1 aligns across 9 bases. The junction had 12 bases not matched to a gene; V was cut back by 9 bases and J by 2 bases. CDR1 and CDR2 from the germline V gene are SGHNT and YYREEE (reference sequence). The CDR3 has 15 amino acids. CDR3 DNA: TGTGCCACCACAGACGGGACAGGGAATCCCTACGAGCAGTACTTC. As protein: CATTDGTGNPYEQYF.

The chain has TRBV11-2 and TRBJ1-1, with D hard to call. V was trimmed by 2 bases and J by 3 bases, leaving 10 bases between them. Germline CDR1 and CDR2: SGHAT and FQNNGV. CDR3 size: 14 residues. This CDR3 is CASSLSTQYTEAFF. The CDR3, as DNA: TGTGCCAGCAGCTTATCGACACAGTACACTGAAGCTTTCTTT.

The V and J genes are TRBV6-6 and TRBJ2-3; TRBD1 aligns across 12 bases. V was clipped by 2 bases and J by 3 bases; unmatched bases: 3. Per germline, CDR1 MNHNY and CDR2 SVGAGI (reference sequence). This CDR3 spans 16 amino acids. CDR3 bases: TGTGCCAGCAGTTACCCGGGACAGGGGGCTACAGATACGCAGTATTTT. It yields the protein CASSYPGQGATDTQYF.

The chain is built from TRBV10-1 and TRBJ1-1, with no clear D. The V end was cut by 7 bases, the J end by 10 bases, with 4 bases between. This CDR3 comprises 8 residues. From germline, CDR1 is WNHNN and CDR2 SYGVQD (reference sequence). In nucleotides, the CDR3 is TGCGCCAGCACGGGAGCTTTCTTT. Protein product: CASTGAFF.

This clone was found once. The chain combines TRBV3-1 (or the pseudogene TRBV3-2) with TRBJ1-5, with TRBD1 as a possible D gene (5 bases). The germline V gene has CDR1 LGHDT and CDR2 YNNKEL (reference sequence). Trimming removed 3 bases from V and 5 bases from J, with 14 bases in between. CDR3 size: 15 residues. The CDR3 bases are TGTGCCAGCAGCCAGGTCCAGGGTGGGGATCAGCCCCAGCATTTT. Its protein product is CASSQVQGGDQPQHF.

The chain carries TRBV29-1 and TRBJ1-2; perhaps TRBD1 as D (5 bases). Germline V gene data show CDR1 as SQVTM and CDR2 as ANQGSEA. CDR3 length: 11 residues. The V gene lost 6 bases and the J gene lost 5 bases, with 10 bases spanning the gap. The CDR3 loop is CSVDRGYGYTF. CDR3 coding DNA: TGCAGCGTGGACCGGGGGTATGGCTACACCTTC.

The chain recombines TRBV11-3 with TRBJ2-1; D remains unclear. Germline V gene data show CDR1 as SGHNT and CDR2 as YENEEA. The ends were cut back, 3 bases at V and 2 bases at J, with 5 bases in the middle. The CDR3 consists of 13 residues. The CDR3 nucleotides are TGTGCCAGCAGCTTTATCCCCTACAATGAGCAGTTCTTC. Translating it yields CASSFIPYNEQFF. Full variable domain (remainder filled in from reference TRBV11-3 and TRBJ2-1): EAGVVQSPRYKIIEKKQPVAFWCNPISGHNTLYWYLQNLGQGPELLIRYENEEAVDDSQLPKDRFSAERLKGVDSTLKIQPAELGDSAVYLCASSFIPYNEQFFGPGTRLTVL.